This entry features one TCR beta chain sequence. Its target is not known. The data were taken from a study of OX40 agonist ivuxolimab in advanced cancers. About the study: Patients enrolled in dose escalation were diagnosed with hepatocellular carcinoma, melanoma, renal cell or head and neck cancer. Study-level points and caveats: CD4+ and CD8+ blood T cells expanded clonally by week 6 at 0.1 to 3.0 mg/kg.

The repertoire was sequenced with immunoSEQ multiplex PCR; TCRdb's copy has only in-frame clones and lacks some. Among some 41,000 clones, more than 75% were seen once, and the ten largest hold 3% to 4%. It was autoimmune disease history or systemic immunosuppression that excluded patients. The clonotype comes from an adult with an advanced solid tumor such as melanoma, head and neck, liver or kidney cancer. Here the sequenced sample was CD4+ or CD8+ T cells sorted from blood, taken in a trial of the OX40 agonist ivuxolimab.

In DNA form, the CDR3 reads TGTGCCAGCAGCCGACAGGGAATCGAAGCTTTCTTT. This gives the protein CASSRQGIEAFF. V gene TRBV11-1 combines with J gene TRBJ1-1, with TRBD1 matching over 7 bases. Germline-derived CDR1 and CDR2 are SGHAT and FQDESV (reference sequence). The CDR3 runs 12 residues. The V gene end was trimmed by 5 bases and the J gene end by 8 bases; junction bases not matched to a gene: 5.